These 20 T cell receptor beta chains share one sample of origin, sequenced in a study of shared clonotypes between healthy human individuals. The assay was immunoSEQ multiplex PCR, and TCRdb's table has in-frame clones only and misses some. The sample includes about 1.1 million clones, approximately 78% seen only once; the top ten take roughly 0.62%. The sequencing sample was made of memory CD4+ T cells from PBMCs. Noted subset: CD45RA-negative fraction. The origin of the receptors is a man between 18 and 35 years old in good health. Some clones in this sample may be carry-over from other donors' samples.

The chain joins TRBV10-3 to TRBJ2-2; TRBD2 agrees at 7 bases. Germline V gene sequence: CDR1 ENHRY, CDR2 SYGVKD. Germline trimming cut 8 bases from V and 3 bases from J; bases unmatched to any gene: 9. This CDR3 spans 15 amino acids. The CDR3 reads CAIWAGLPDTGELFF. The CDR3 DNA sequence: TGTGCCATCTGGGCGGGACTACCTGACACCGGGGAGCTGTTTTTT.

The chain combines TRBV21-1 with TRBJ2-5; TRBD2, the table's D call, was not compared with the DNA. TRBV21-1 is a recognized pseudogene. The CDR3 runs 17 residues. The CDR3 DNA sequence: TGTGCCAGCAGCAAAGCCTACAGGCGGGGAGCCCAAGAGACCCAGTACTTC. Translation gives CASSKAYRRGAQETQYF.

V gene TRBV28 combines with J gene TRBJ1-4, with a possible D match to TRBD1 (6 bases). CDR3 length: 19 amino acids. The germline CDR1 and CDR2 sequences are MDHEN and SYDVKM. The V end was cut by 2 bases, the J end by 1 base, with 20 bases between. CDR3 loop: CASSLAYFTGLLTNEKLFF. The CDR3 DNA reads TGTGCCAGCAGTTTAGCGTACTTCACAGGGTTACTAACTAATGAAAAACTGTTTTTT. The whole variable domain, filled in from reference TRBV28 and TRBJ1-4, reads DVKVTQSSRYLVKRTGEKVFLECVQDMDHENMFWYRQDPGLGLRLIYFSYDVKMKEKGDIPEGYSVSREKKERFSLILESASTNQTSMYLCASSLAYFTGLLTNEKLFFGSGTQLSVL.

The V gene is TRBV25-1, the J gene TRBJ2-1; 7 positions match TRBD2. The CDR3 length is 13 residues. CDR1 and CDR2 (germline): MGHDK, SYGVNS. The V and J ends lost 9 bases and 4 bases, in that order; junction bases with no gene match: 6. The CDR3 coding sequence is TGTGCCAGTTCTAGCGGACAATACAATGAGCAGTTCTTC. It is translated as CASSSGQYNEQFF.

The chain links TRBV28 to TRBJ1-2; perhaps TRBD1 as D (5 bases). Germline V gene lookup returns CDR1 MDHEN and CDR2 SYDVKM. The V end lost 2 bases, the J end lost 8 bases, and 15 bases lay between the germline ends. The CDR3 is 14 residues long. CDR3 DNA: TGTGCCAGCAGTTTAGCCCATGGGACGTCAGGCTACACCTTC. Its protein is CASSLAHGTSGYTF.

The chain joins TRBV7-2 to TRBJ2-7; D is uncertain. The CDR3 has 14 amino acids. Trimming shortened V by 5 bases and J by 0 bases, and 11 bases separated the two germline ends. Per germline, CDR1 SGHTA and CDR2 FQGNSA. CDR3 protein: CASSQRGYSYEQYF. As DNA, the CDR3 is TGTGCCAGCAGCCAGCGCGGCTACTCCTACGAGCAGTACTTC.

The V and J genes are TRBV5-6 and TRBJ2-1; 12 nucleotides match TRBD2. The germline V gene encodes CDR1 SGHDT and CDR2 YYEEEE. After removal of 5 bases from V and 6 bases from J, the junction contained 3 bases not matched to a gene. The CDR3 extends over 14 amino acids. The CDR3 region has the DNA TGTGCCAGCAGATGGACTAGCGGGATCAATGAGCAGTTCTTC. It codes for CASRWTSGINEQFF.

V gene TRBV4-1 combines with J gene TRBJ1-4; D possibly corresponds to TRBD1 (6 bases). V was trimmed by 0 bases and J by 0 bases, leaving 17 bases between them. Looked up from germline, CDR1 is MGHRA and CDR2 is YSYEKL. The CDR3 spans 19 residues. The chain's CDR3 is CASSQDWGQGFSTNEKLFF. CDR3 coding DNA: TGCGCCAGCAGCCAAGATTGGGGGCAGGGTTTCTCAACTAATGAAAAACTGTTTTTT.

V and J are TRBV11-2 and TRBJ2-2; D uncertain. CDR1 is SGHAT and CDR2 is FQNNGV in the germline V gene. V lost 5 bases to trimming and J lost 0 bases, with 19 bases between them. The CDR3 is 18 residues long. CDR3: CASSPIRRKMTNTGELFF. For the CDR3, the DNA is TGTGCCAGCAGCCCTATTAGACGCAAGATGACGAACACCGGGGAGCTGTTTTTT. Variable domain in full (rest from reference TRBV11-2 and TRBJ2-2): EAGVAQSPRYKIIEKRQSVAFWCNPISGHATLYWYQQILGQGPKLLIQFQNNGVVDDSQLPKDRFSAERLKGVDSTLKIQPAKLEDSAVYLCASSPIRRKMTNTGELFFGEGSRLTVL.

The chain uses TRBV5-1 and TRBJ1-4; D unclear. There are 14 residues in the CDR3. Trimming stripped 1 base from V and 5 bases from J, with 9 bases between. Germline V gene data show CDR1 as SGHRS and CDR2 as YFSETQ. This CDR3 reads CASSLNSLNEKLFF. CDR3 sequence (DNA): TGCGCCAGCAGCTTGAACAGTCTAAATGAAAAACTGTTTTTT.

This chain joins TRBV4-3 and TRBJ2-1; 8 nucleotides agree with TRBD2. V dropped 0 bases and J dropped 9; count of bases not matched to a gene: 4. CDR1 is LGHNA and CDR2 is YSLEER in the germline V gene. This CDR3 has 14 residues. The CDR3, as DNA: TGCGCCAGCAGCCAAGAGTCCCGGGGGGGTGAGCAGTTCTTC. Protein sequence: CASSQESRGGEQFF.

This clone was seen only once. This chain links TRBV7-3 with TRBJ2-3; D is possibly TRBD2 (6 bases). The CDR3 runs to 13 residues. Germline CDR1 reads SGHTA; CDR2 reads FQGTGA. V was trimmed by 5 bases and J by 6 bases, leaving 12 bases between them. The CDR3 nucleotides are TGTGCCAGCAGCGCGGAGGGCTTGGATACGCAGTATTTT. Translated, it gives CASSAEGLDTQYF.

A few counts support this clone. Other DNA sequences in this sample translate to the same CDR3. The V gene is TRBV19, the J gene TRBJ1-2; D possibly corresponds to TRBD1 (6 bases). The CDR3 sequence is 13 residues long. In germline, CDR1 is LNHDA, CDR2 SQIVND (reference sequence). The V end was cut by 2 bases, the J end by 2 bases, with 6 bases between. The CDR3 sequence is CASSIQGNYGYTF. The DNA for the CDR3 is TGTGCCAGTAGTATACAGGGGAACTATGGCTACACCTTC. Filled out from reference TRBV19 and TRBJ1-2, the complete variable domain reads DGGITQSPKYLFRKEGQNVTLSCEQNLNHDAMYWYRQDPGQGLRLIYYSQIVNDFQKGDIAEGYSVSREKKESFPLTVTSAQKNPTAFYLCASSIQGNYGYTFGSGTRLTVV.

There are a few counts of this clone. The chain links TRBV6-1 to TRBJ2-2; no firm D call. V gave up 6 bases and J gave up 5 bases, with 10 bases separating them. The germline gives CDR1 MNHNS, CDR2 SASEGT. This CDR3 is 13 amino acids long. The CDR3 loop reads CASSLESTGELFF. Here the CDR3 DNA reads TGTGCCAGCAGCCTGGAAAGTACCGGGGAGCTGTTTTTT.

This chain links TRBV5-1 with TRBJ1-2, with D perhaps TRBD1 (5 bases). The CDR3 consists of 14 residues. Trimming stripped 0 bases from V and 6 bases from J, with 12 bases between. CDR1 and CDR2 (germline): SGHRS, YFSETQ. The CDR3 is CASSLAGGGDGYTF. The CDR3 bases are TGCGCCAGCAGCTTGGCCGGCGGGGGAGATGGCTACACCTTC. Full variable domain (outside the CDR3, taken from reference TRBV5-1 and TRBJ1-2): KAGVTQTPRYLIKTRGQQVTLSCSPISGHRSVSWYQQTPGQGLQFLFEYFSETQRNKGNFPGRFSGRQFSNSRSEMNVSTLELGDSALYLCASSLAGGGDGYTFGSGTRLTVV.

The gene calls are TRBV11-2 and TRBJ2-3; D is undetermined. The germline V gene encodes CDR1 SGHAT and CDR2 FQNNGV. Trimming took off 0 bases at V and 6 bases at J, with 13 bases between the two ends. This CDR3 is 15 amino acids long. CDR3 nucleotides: TGTGCCAGCAGCTTAGATCGAACTTACGGGGATACGCAGTATTTT. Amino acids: CASSLDRTYGDTQYF.

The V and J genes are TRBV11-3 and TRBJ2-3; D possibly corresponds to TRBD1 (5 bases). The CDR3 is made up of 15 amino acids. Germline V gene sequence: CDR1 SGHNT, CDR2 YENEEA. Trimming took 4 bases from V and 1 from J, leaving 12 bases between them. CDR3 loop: CASSSQGEGTDTQYF. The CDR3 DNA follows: TGTGCCAGCAGCTCCCAGGGTGAAGGCACAGATACGCAGTATTTT.

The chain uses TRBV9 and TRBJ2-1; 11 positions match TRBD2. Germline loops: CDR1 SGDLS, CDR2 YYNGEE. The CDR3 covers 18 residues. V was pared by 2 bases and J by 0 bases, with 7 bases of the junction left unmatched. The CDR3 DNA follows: TGTGCCAGCAGCGTCTCACTAGCGGGGGCTAGCTCCTACAATGAGCAGTTCTTC. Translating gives CASSVSLAGASSYNEQFF.

CDR3 sequence: CAWSPLGRTEAFF. CDR3 sequence (DNA): TGTGCCTGGAGCCCACTGGGTCGCACTGAAGCTTTCTTT. The rearrangement uses TRBV30 and TRBJ1-1, with D unclear. The CDR3 has 13 residues. Germline V gene lookup returns CDR1 GTSNPN and CDR2 SVGIG (reference sequence). V was cut by 3 bases and J by 4 bases, with 12 bases left in between.

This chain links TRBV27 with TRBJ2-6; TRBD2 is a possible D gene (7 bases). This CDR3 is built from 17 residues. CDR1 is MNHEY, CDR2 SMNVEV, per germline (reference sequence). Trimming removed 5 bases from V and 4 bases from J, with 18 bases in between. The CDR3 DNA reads TGTGCCAGCAGTCCCTGGGCGGGGGCGCGGGGGGCCAACGTCCTGACTTTC. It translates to CASSPWAGARGANVLTF.